This TCR beta chain stems from a study of blood T cell repertoires in COVID-19. For the study at large: Some COVID-19 samples were acute and others convalescent; all came from the United States, Italy and Spain. The analysed material was cDNA or gDNA that came from T cells, B-cell-depleted T cells, or PBMCs.

In the source study's methods: Amplification from reference gene primers served as the basis for estimated nucleated cell counts. The repertoire was sequenced with immunoSEQ multiplex PCR; TCRdb's copy has only in-frame clones and lacks some. D and trimming were read from the DNA, whereas the V and J calls and clone size are those reported in that table. The data show about 120,000 clones, 81% seen once. The CDR3 sequence is 14 residues long. Germline V gene lookup returns CDR1 LGHNT and CDR2 FRNRAP. V lost 5 bases and J 1 base, leaving 11 bases between the germline ends. The sequence was obtained from a man in his fifties with acute or convalescent COVID-19. The chain is built from TRBV12-5 and TRBJ1-1; D uncertain. Specimen: peripheral blood. The CDR3 nucleotides read TGTGCTAGTGGTGCTACAGCTACGAACACTGAAGCTTTCTTT. Its translation: CASGATATNTEAFF.